A selection of T cell receptor beta chains follows, all from one sample in a study of shared clonotypes between healthy human individuals. The protocol was immunoSEQ multiplex PCR, while the TCRdb copy is restricted to in-frame clones and leaves out a portion. The sample records some 2,000,000 clones, about 95% being singletons. Sequencing was carried out using naive CD8+ T cells sorted from blood. These receptors were collected from a man aged 18 to 29 in good health. The CDR3 runs from the conserved cysteine through the conserved F or W. D genes are given only for firm matches. Size values are once, few and many counts, or a class for expanded clones, and some rows have none.

j_call,d_call,v_call,clone_size,cdr3_aa,cdr3_nt
TRBJ2-7,NA,TRBV7-6,NA,CASSAGSLYEQYF,TGTGCCAGCAGCGCCGGGAGCCTCTACGAGCAGTACTTC
TRBJ2-7,NA,TRBV27,NA,CASSLPPKEGPYEQYF,TGTGCCAGCAGTTTACCCCCTAAGGAGGGGCCCTACGAGCAGTACTTC
TRBJ1-2,NA,TRBV6-5,NA,CASSYSPLGDYGYTF,TGTGCCAGCAGTTACTCTCCTCTTGGGGACTATGGCTACACCTTC
TRBJ2-7,TRBD2,TRBV9,NA,CASSVGLTSGTYEQYF,TGTGCCAGCAGCGTAGGTTTAACTAGCGGTACCTACGAGCAGTACTTC
TRBJ1-5,NA,TRBV2,NA,CASTGSLGNQPQHF,TGTGCCAGCACTGGCTCCCTCGGCAATCAGCCCCAGCATTTT
TRBJ2-5,NA,TRBV11-2,NA,CASSLVGDQETQYF,TGTGCCAGCAGCTTAGTGGGAGACCAAGAGACCCAGTACTTC
TRBJ1-4,TRBD1,TRBV9,NA,CASAKIAVGTGNEKLFF,TGTGCCAGCGCTAAAATTGCAGTCGGGACAGGTAATGAAAAACTGTTTTTT
TRBJ1-1,NA,TRBV7-9,NA,CASSFAAGVNTEAFF,TGTGCCAGCAGCTTCGCAGCCGGGGTGAACACTGAAGCTTTCTTT
TRBJ2-5,NA,TRBV5-1,NA,CASSPSGTRETQYF,TGCGCCAGCAGCCCCTCAGGGACACGGGAGACCCAGTACTTC
TRBJ1-1,NA,TRBV7-9,NA,CASRANTEAFF,TGTGCCAGCCGGGCAAACACTGAAGCTTTCTTT
TRBJ2-1,NA,TRBV5-4,NA,CASRDYNEQFF,TGTGCCAGCAGGGACTACAATGAGCAGTTCTTC
TRBJ1-2,TRBD1,TRBV19,NA,CASSIATGDGYTF,TGTGCCAGTAGTATTGCGACAGGGGATGGCTACACCTTC
TRBJ2-1,TRBD1,TRBV10-2,NA,CASSALGGDSYNEQFF,TGCGCCAGCAGTGCCCTAGGGGGCGACTCCTACAATGAGCAGTTCTTC
TRBJ2-2,TRBD2,TRBV2,NA,CASSAGLAANTGELFF,TGTGCCAGCAGCGCGGGACTAGCGGCGAACACCGGGGAGCTGTTTTTT
TRBJ2-6,NA,TRBV27,NA,CASTGSTGANVLTF,TGTGCCAGCACCGGGTCTACTGGGGCCAACGTCCTGACTTTC
TRBJ1-6,TRBD1,TRBV9,NA,CASRGTGPALHF,TGTGCCAGCAGAGGGACAGGTCCAGCCCTCCACTTT
TRBJ1-3,NA,TRBV29-1,NA,CSVPSLDSGNTIYF,TGCAGCGTTCCTAGCCTCGACTCTGGAAACACCATATATTTT
TRBJ2-5,TRBD2,TRBV5-1,NA,CASSLERGGQETQYF,TGCGCCAGCAGCTTGGAACGGGGGGGACAAGAGACCCAGTACTTC
TRBJ2-2,TRBD1,TRBV5-4,few,CASSLGQGTGELFF,TGTGCCAGCAGCTTGGGACAGGGGACCGGGGAGCTGTTTTTT
TRBJ1-4,NA,TRBV6-5,NA,CASSYTGSANEKLFF,TGTGCCAGCAGTTACACTGGGTCGGCTAATGAAAAACTGTTTTTT
TRBJ2-2,NA,TRBV9,NA,CASRGRTGELFF,TGTGCCAGCAGGGGAAGAACCGGGGAGCTGTTTTTT
TRBJ2-1,NA,TRBV27,NA,CASSTIRGEQFF,TGTGCCAGCAGTACTATACGGGGTGAGCAGTTCTTC
TRBJ2-1,NA,TRBV4-1,NA,CASSQDPNGEDNEQFF,TGCGCCAGCAGCCAAGACCCCAACGGGGAGGACAATGAGCAGTTCTTC
TRBJ2-7,NA,TRBV6-1,NA,CASSAGGSYEQYF,TGTGCCAGCAGTGCTGGGGGTTCCTACGAGCAGTACTTC
TRBJ1-1,NA,TRBV4-1,NA,CASSQARDPEAFF,TGCGCCAGCAGCCAGGCAAGGGACCCTGAAGCTTTCTTT
TRBJ2-3,NA,TRBV6-5,NA,CASSFSEGAADTQYF,TGTGCCAGCAGTTTTTCGGAGGGAGCCGCAGATACGCAGTATTTT
TRBJ1-5,TRBD1,TRBV30,NA,CAWSVGQGNQPQHF,TGTGCCTGGAGTGTAGGACAGGGGAATCAGCCCCAGCATTTT
TRBJ1-1,NA,TRBV29-1,NA,CSVEDMNTEAFF,TGCAGCGTTGAAGACATGAACACTGAAGCTTTCTTT
TRBJ2-2,TRBD1,TRBV7-6,NA,CASSPQTGWDTGELFF,TGTGCCAGCAGCCCGCAGACAGGGTGGGACACCGGGGAGCTGTTTTTT
TRBJ1-1,NA,TRBV30,NA,CAWSVTGAEAFF,TGTGCCTGGAGTGTCACCGGGGCTGAGGCTTTCTTT
TRBJ1-1,TRBD1,TRBV28,NA,CASSPAGGDTEAFF,TGTGCCAGCAGTCCTGCAGGGGGGGACACTGAAGCTTTCTTT
TRBJ2-3,NA,TRBV6-5,NA,CASSYGFTDTQYF,TGTGCCAGCAGTTATGGCTTCACGGATACGCAGTATTTT
TRBJ1-2,TRBD1,TRBV27,NA,CASRSTGANRGYTF,TGTGCCAGCAGATCGACAGGGGCTAATAGAGGCTACACCTTC
TRBJ2-7,NA,TRBV27,NA,CASSFFGANYEQYF,TGTGCCAGCAGTTTTTTCGGAGCGAACTACGAGCAGTACTTC
TRBJ2-3,NA,TRBV27,NA,CASRKGRLHTDTQYF,TGTGCCAGCAGAAAGGGCAGACTACACACAGATACGCAGTATTTT
TRBJ1-2,TRBD1,TRBV27,NA,CASSLSPGQGDGYTF,TGTGCCAGCAGTTTATCCCCGGGACAGGGAGATGGCTACACCTTC
TRBJ2-7,NA,TRBV30,NA,CAWSITGGNEQYF,TGTGCCTGGAGTATCACAGGAGGTAACGAGCAGTACTTC
TRBJ2-2,NA,TRBV28,NA,CASSPQMNTGELFF,TGTGCCAGCAGTCCCCAGATGAACACCGGGGAGCTGTTTTTT
TRBJ2-7,NA,TRBV6-1,NA,CASSEVPGHSYEQYF,TGTGCCAGCAGTGAAGTGCCGGGACACTCCTACGAGCAGTACTTC
TRBJ1-1,NA,TRBV19,NA,CASSAGEGDTEAFF,TGTGCCAGTAGTGCGGGCGAGGGAGACACTGAAGCTTTCTTT
TRBJ2-2,NA,TRBV4-3,NA,CASSQGDMTGELFF,TGCGCCAGCAGCCAAGGGGATATGACCGGGGAGCTGTTTTTT
TRBJ2-7,NA,TRBV4-1,NA,CASSGMDYEQYF,TGCGCCAGCAGCGGGATGGACTACGAGCAGTACTTC
TRBJ2-7,NA,TRBV29-1,NA,CSARGGGSYEQYF,TGCAGCGCCCGGGGAGGGGGCTCCTACGAGCAGTACTTC
TRBJ1-5,NA,TRBV28,NA,CASSFLAGDDQPQHF,TGTGCCAGCAGTTTCTTGGCAGGGGACGATCAGCCCCAGCATTTT
TRBJ1-6,TRBD1,TRBV28,NA,CASREGTGNSPLHF,TGTGCCAGCAGAGAAGGGACAGGCAATTCACCCCTCCACTTT
TRBJ1-1,NA,TRBV4-1,NA,CASSQDVGASTEAFF,TGCGCCAGCAGCCAAGATGTGGGGGCTAGCACTGAAGCTTTCTTT
TRBJ2-2,NA,TRBV7-9,NA,CASSHIVTGELFF,TGTGCCAGCAGCCACATAGTAACCGGGGAGCTGTTTTTT
TRBJ2-1,NA,TRBV7-9,NA,CASSSRQSEQFF,TGTGCCAGCAGCTCCCGACAGAGTGAGCAGTTCTTC
TRBJ2-7,NA,TRBV7-9,NA,CASSFGVGAHYEQYF,TGTGCCAGCAGCTTCGGGGTGGGAGCCCACTACGAGCAGTACTTC
TRBJ1-2,NA,TRBV5-4,NA,CASHPPGPNYGYTF,TGTGCCAGCCACCCCCCGGGGCCCAACTATGGCTACACCTTC
TRBJ2-7,TRBD1,TRBV6-5,NA,CASSPGTGTTYEQYF,TGTGCCAGCAGTCCCGGGACAGGGACTACCTACGAGCAGTACTTC
TRBJ2-5,NA,TRBV4-1,NA,CASSQGSGQETQYF,TGCGCCAGCAGCCAAGGCTCAGGGCAAGAGACCCAGTACTTC
TRBJ2-7,NA,TRBV13,NA,CASSLGPRASYF,TGTGCCAGCAGCTTAGGCCCCAGGGCTTCGTACTTC
TRBJ2-3,TRBD2,TRBV15,NA,CATSRRYDSGGATDTQYF,TGTGCCACCAGCAGACGATACGATAGCGGGGGGGCCACAGATACGCAGTATTTT
TRBJ2-5,NA,TRBV27,NA,CASSLIEQETQYF,TGTGCCAGCAGTTTGATTGAGCAAGAGACCCAGTACTTC
TRBJ2-1,TRBD2,TRBV2,once,CASSEAMGLAGGSSYNEQFF,TGTGCCAGCAGTGAAGCCATGGGACTAGCGGGGGGGAGCTCCTACAATGAGCAGTTCTTC
TRBJ2-7,NA,TRBV28,NA,CASSFGEGSEQYF,TGTGCCAGCAGTTTTGGGGAAGGGTCCGAGCAGTACTTC
TRBJ2-1,NA,TRBV30,NA,CAWSYLGNEQFF,TGTGCCTGGAGTTATTTGGGGAATGAGCAGTTCTTC
TRBJ2-7,TRBD2,TRBV7-2,NA,CASSAYSGAYEQYF,TGTGCCAGCAGCGCGTATAGCGGGGCCTACGAGCAGTACTTC
TRBJ2-7,NA,TRBV2,once,CASTLTEGGDEQYF,TGTGCCAGCACCCTGACCGAGGGCGGGGACGAGCAGTACTTC